These T cell receptor beta chains were read from a single sample in a study of patients and donors after allogeneic stem cell transplantation. In TCRdb, the RT-PCR reads were re-called with MiXCR into one record per CDR3 protein. This table holds 410,000 or so distinct CDR3 sequences, 16% found once. Sequencing input: blood, either unsorted or a sorted T cell fraction (not recorded which). Receptors were obtained from a human donor who was either an allogeneic HSCT recipient or a stem cell or donor lymphocyte infusion donor (not recorded which). It is not recorded whose cells these are; they may come from a transplant donor. The CDR3 runs from the conserved cysteine through the conserved F or W. Fields, in order: D gene, clone size, V gene, J gene, CDR3 DNA, CDR3 protein. The D gene is left open where the match is weak. The size field is filled for only some rows; it gives once, few, many or a size class.

.	.	TRBV5-5	TRBJ2-5	TGTGCCAGCAGCCAACTTGGTTCAAGGCGGGAGACCCAGTACTTC	CASSQLGSRRETQYF
.	.	TRBV5-1	TRBJ2-2	TGCGCCAGCAGCGGGGGGTTACTAGTGAACACCGGGGAGCTGTTTTTT	CASSGGLLVNTGELFF
.	.	TRBV29-1	TRBJ2-1	TGCAGCGTTGAAGGGGCCAATGAGCAGTTCTTC	CSVEGANEQFF
.	.	TRBV6-5	TRBJ2-1	TGTGCCAGCAGTTACGCGCCCTGGAGCGATGAGCAGTTCTTC	CASSYAPWSDEQFF
TRBD1	once	TRBV5-1	TRBJ2-1	TGCACCAGCAGCGTCGACAGGGGGCGGGCAAATGAGCAGTTCTTC	CTSSVDRGRANEQFF
.	few	TRBV6-5	TRBJ1-2	TGTGCCAGCAGTTACTCGAGGCGCCGGAACTATGGCTACACCTTC	CASSYSRRRNYGYTF
.	.	TRBV20-1	TRBJ1-2	TGCAGTGCTAGAGTGGAGTGGGCGGTCTATGGCTACACCTTC	CSARVEWAVYGYTF
.	.	TRBV5-1	TRBJ1-2	TGCGCCAGCAGCTTGAGTCAGGGGCTAGATGGCTACACCTTC	CASSLSQGLDGYTF
.	many	TRBV12-3/TRBV12-4	TRBJ1-1	TGTGCCAGCAGTTTACGGGGATCTGTGACGGGGACTGAAGCTTTCTTT	CASSLRGSVTGTEAFF
TRBD1	many	TRBV9	TRBJ2-7	TGTGCCAGCAGCTCGGGACAGGGAACCTACGAGCAGTACTTC	CASSSGQGTYEQYF
.	.	TRBV4-3	TRBJ1-5	TGCGCCAGCAGCCAAGATTGGGATCAGCCCCAGCATTTT	CASSQDWDQPQHF
TRBD2	few	TRBV27	TRBJ2-1	TGTGCCAGCAGTCCTTCCATGGGCGGGGGGCAACAGTTCTTC	CASSPSMGGGQQFF
.	few	TRBV3-1	TRBJ2-1	TGTGCCAGCAGCCAAGATACCAGCAGGGTCAATGAGCAGTTCTTC	CASSQDTSRVNEQFF
.	.	TRBV12-3/TRBV12-4	TRBJ2-2	TGTGCCAGCAGGACCTCCGGGGGTAATACCGGGGAGCTGTTTTTT	CASRTSGGNTGELFF
.	many	TRBV5-1	TRBJ2-3	TGTGCCAGCAGCTTAGGCGGGACAGCATCCACAGATACGCAGTATTTT	CASSLGGTASTDTQYF
.	.	TRBV5-6	TRBJ1-6	TGTGCCAGCAGCTTGTCCGGGGACCGGATTTCACCCCTCCACTTT	CASSLSGDRISPLHF
TRBD2	.	TRBV7-2	TRBJ2-1	TGTGCCAGCAGCCGAATCTCTAGGACTAGGTTCTTC	CASSRISRTRFF
TRBD2	few	TRBV2	TRBJ2-3	TGTGCCAGCAACTATGGCGGGGGGGCAGGTGGAGATACGCAGTATTTT	CASNYGGGAGGDTQYF
.	few	TRBV20-1	TRBJ1-5	TGCAGTGCTCCCCTAGGGACGGAACGTAGCAATCAGCCCCAGCATTTT	CSAPLGTERSNQPQHF
TRBD2	.	TRBV30	TRBJ2-3	TGTGCCTGGAGCCCCGGGGGGAAGCGCGCAGATACGCAGTATTTT	CAWSPGGKRADTQYF
TRBD1	many	TRBV4-1	TRBJ2-7	TGCGCCAGCAGCCCCCGGACAGGTGACTACGAGCAGTACTTC	CASSPRTGDYEQYF
TRBD1	.	TRBV10-3	TRBJ2-2	TGTGCCATCAGGGACAGGGGGCTTGGGACCGGGGAGCTGTTTTTT	CAIRDRGLGTGELFF
.	many	TRBV5-5	TRBJ2-5	TGTGCCAGCAGCTTGGCCTCGGGGACCCAGTACTTC	CASSLASGTQYF
TRBD2	.	TRBV2	TRBJ2-3	TGTGCCAGCAGAGGGACTAGCGGAAGCACAGATACGCAGTATTTT	CASRGTSGSTDTQYF
.	few	TRBV3-1	TRBJ2-2	TGTGCCAGCAGCCAAGTCGGTCCCGGGGAGCTGTTTTTT	CASSQVGPGELFF
TRBD2	few	TRBV18	TRBJ2-7	TGTGCCAGCTCACCCCGGGGAGCGGGACCCTCCTACGAGCAGTACTTC	CASSPRGAGPSYEQYF
TRBD1	many	TRBV4-3	TRBJ2-1	TGCGCCAGCAGCCAAGATCTTACAGGGGGATTCAATGAGCAGTTCTTC	CASSQDLTGGFNEQFF
TRBD2	many	TRBV6-1	TRBJ2-3	TGTGCCAGCAGTACGACTAGCGGGAGGGGTACGCAGTATTTT	CASSTTSGRGTQYF
.	many	TRBV25-1	TRBJ1-6	TGTGCCAGCCAGGGACGAGAGAATTCACCCCTCCACTTT	CASQGRENSPLHF
.	many	TRBV12-5	TRBJ2-5	TGTGCTAGTGGTTTGTCGGAGACCCAGTACTTC	CASGLSETQYF
.	few	TRBV5-5	TRBJ1-4	TGTGCCAGCAGCTTTGGGGCCGACAATGAAAAACTGTTTTTT	CASSFGADNEKLFF
.	many	TRBV12-3/TRBV12-4	TRBJ1-2	TGTGCCAGCAGTCCCTCAAGGCAGGTCTATGGCTACACCTTC	CASSPSRQVYGYTF
.	.	TRBV21-1	TRBJ2-1	TGTGCCAGCAGCTCTGCGGGGACCTCCTCTAAGGTCTTC	CASSSAGTSSKVF
TRBD2	few	TRBV4-1	TRBJ2-4	TGCGCCAGCAGCCAAAACCCCTGGGGAGGGCCTTTGGACATTCAGTACTTC	CASSQNPWGGPLDIQYF
.	few	TRBV4-3	TRBJ1-1	TGCGCCAGCAGCCAAGGGGTAGTAACTACTGAAGCTTTCTTT	CASSQGVVTTEAFF
TRBD1	.	TRBV7-9	TRBJ2-1	TGTGCCAGCAGCTTAGGACAGGGACACAATGAGCAGTTCTTC	CASSLGQGHNEQFF
.	many	TRBV20-1	TRBJ2-2	TGCAGTGCCATAGGACATTTGAACACCGGGGAGCTGTTTTTT	CSAIGHLNTGELFF
.	.	TRBV29-1	TRBJ1-1	TGCAGCGGGACCCTAGGGAGTTTGAACACTGAAGCTTTCTTT	CSGTLGSLNTEAFF
.	.	TRBV9	TRBJ1-6	TGTGCCAGCAGCGTAGAGGACAGCTATAATTCACCCCTCCACTTT	CASSVEDSYNSPLHF
.	few	TRBV9	TRBJ2-2	TGTGCCAGCGGGGGGCCGAACACCGGGGAGCTGTTTTTT	CASGGPNTGELFF
TRBD1	few	TRBV5-1	TRBJ1-6	TGCGCCAGCAGCGAGGGACAGGGCGATACACCCCTCCACTTT	CASSEGQGDTPLHF
.	many	TRBV3-1	TRBJ1-2	TGTGCCAGCAGCCCCGCCCCGGACAGTACTAACTATGGCTACACCTTC	CASSPAPDSTNYGYTF
TRBD1	few	TRBV7-9	TRBJ1-6	TGTGCCAGCAGCGCCCCGGGACAGGAGAATTCACCCCTCCACTTT	CASSAPGQENSPLHF
TRBD1	few	TRBV20-1	TRBJ1-4	TGCAGTGCTCTGACAGGGGGCACCGAAAAACTGTTTTTT	CSALTGGTEKLFF
TRBD2	few	TRBV2	TRBJ2-1	TGTGCCAGCAGTGAACGGGAGGTCTACAATGAGCAGTTCTTC	CASSEREVYNEQFF
TRBD1	many	TRBV7-8	TRBJ2-7	TGTGCCAGCAGGGGTACAGGGGGTTTCTCCTACGAGCAGTACTTC	CASRGTGGFSYEQYF
.	.	TRBV7-9	TRBJ2-7	TGTGCCAGCACCTATACGGGGGCGCAGTACTTC	CASTYTGAQYF
.	few	TRBV18	TRBJ2-2	TGTGCCAGCTCACCGTTGGACAGACCTCCTTTATTGAACACCGGGGAGCTGTTTTTT	CASSPLDRPPLLNTGELFF